The 7 T cell receptor beta chains in this list originate from one sample, sequenced in a study of cytomegalovirus exposure and HLA in healthy donors. Primers: 60 Vbeta forward and 13 Jbeta reverse. Sequenced by immunoSEQ multiplex PCR; TCRdb stores in-frame clones only, minus some. This sample carries about 84,000 clones, roughly 64% of them seen once, and the ten largest clones take 14% to 15%. The specimen was PBMCs. These receptors all stem from a woman aged 40 to 49 in good health and CMV-seropositive.

The chain carries TRBV19 and TRBJ2-1; D is unresolved. The germline gives CDR1 LNHDA, CDR2 SQIVND (reference sequence). V lost 1 base and J 3 bases, leaving 10 bases between the germline ends. The CDR3 runs 15 residues. For the CDR3, the DNA is TGTGCCAGTAGTATAGGCTTAGCCCGCTACAATGAGCAGTTCTTC. This translates into CASSIGLARYNEQFF. Looking up the rest from reference TRBV19 and TRBJ2-1 gives the full variable domain: DGGITQSPKYLFRKEGQNVTLSCEQNLNHDAMYWYRQDPGQGLRLIYYSQIVNDFQKGDIAEGYSVSREKKESFPLTVTSAQKNPTAFYLCASSIGLARYNEQFFGPGTRLTVL.

The chain employs TRBV6-1 and TRBJ1-4; weak D call: TRBD1 (5 bases). The germline V gene encodes CDR1 MNHNS and CDR2 SASEGT. The CDR3 consists of 15 residues. V lost 4 bases, J lost 6 bases, and 15 bases lay in between. DNA of the CDR3: TGTGCCAGCAGTGCCCGGGCGGCGGGGGATGAAAAACTGTTTTTT. Translated, it gives CASSARAAGDEKLFF.

This clone appeared a single time. The chain is built from TRBV12-2 and TRBJ1-3; the D call TRBD1 from the table was never checked on the DNA. TRBV12-2 is a known pseudogene. The CDR3 contains 15 residues. For the CDR3, the DNA is TGTGCAAGTCGCTTACCGGACACCTCTGGAAACACCATATATTTT. It encodes CASRLPDTSGNTIYF.

The chain links TRBV27 to TRBJ2-7, with a weak D call TRBD2 (5 bases). The germline CDR1 and CDR2 sequences are MNHEY and SMNVEV (reference sequence). V was cut by 4 bases and J by 4 bases, with 17 bases left in between. The CDR3 is 15 residues long. CDR3: CASSSRWGGEYEQYF. The CDR3 bases are TGTGCCAGCAGTTCCCGATGGGGTGGGGAGTACGAGCAGTACTTC.

The rearrangement joins TRBV6-5 to TRBJ1-2; D is undetermined. Germline-derived CDR1 and CDR2 are MNHEY and SVGAGI. The CDR3 extends over 15 amino acids. V shed 8 bases and J shed 2 bases, with 18 bases lying between them. The CDR3 DNA follows: TGTGCCAGCGGAGACTTCTTTGGAAAAAACTATGGCTACACCTTC. Translated, it gives CASGDFFGKNYGYTF.

The chain links TRBV27 to TRBJ2-7; TRBD1 aligns across 9 bases. CDR1 is MNHEY and CDR2 is SMNVEV in the germline V gene (reference sequence). The trim removed 0 bases at V and 2 bases at J, leaving 11 bases unmatched. CDR3 length equals 18 residues. The CDR3: CASSLSVLMGQGAYEQYF. Written as DNA, the CDR3 is TGTGCCAGCAGTTTATCAGTGCTTATGGGACAGGGAGCCTACGAGCAGTACTTC.

The chain joins TRBV18 to TRBJ2-3, with 8 bases fitting TRBD1. CDR1 KGHSH and CDR2 LQKENI come from the germline V gene. V trimming: 3 bases; J trimming: 2 bases; junction bases outside the gene matches: 4. This CDR3 is built from 15 residues. CDR3 nucleotide sequence: TGTGCCAGCTCACCGCGGGACAGGCCCACAGATACGCAGTATTTT. Encoded protein: CASSPRDRPTDTQYF.